Following are 23 T cell receptor beta chains from one sample sequenced in a study of tumor-infiltrating lymphocytes in localized non-small cell lung cancer. Measured with immunoSEQ multiplex PCR; TCRdb has only the in-frame clones, and not every one. This sample yields 5,000 to 8,000 clones, of which roughly 78% are seen a single time; approximately 6% belongs to the top ten. Source material: uninvolved lung tissue not adjacent to the tumor. The origin of the receptors is a human donor with non-small cell lung cancer.

A single count supports this clone. J is TRBJ2-1 and V is TRBV7-2; TRBD2 aligns across 14 bases. The CDR3 is made up of 15 amino acids. Germline values: CDR1 SGHTA, CDR2 FQGNSA. V trimming: 3 bases; J trimming: 7 bases; junction bases outside the gene matches: 2. CDR3 region: CASSLTSGRENEQFF. The CDR3 nucleotides read TGTGCCAGCAGCTTGACTAGCGGGAGGGAAAATGAGCAGTTCTTC.

V is TRBV2 and J is TRBJ2-1, with 12 bases lining up with TRBD2. The J segment lost 7 bases and the V segment lost 2 bases, leaving 15 bases of the junction unmatched. The germline V gene encodes CDR1 SNHLY and CDR2 FYNNEI. The CDR3 runs 19 residues. The CDR3 region has the DNA TGTGCCAGCAGTGAATTGCTATGGGCTAGCGGGAGGGCTGGGAATGAGCAGTTCTTC. Amino acids: CASSELLWASGRAGNEQFF.

Here the CDR3 reads CASSAQGRTDTQYF. CDR3 sequence (DNA): TGTGCCAGCAGCGCACAGGGACGCACAGATACGCAGTATTTT. The chain is built from TRBV9 and TRBJ2-3; possibly TRBD1 for D (6 bases). Germline V gene sequence: CDR1 SGDLS, CDR2 YYNGEE. The V end was cut by 3 bases, the J end by 1 base, with 9 bases between. This CDR3 is built from 14 residues. Combining the CDR3 with reference TRBV9 and TRBJ2-3 gives the whole variable domain DSGVTQTPKHLITATGQRVTLRCSPRSGDLSVYWYQQSLDQGLQFLIQYYNGEERAKGNILERFSAQQFPDLHSELNLSSLELGDSALYFCASSAQGRTDTQYFGPGTRLTVL.

The chain combines TRBV5-1 with TRBJ2-7, with D perhaps matching TRBD1 or TRBD2 (5 bases each). Germline CDR1 and CDR2: SGHRS and YFSETQ. The germline V and J ends were trimmed by 0 bases and 5 bases, with 12 bases remaining between them. The CDR3 covers 14 residues. CDR3 residues: CASSLVGRSDEQYF. Written as DNA, the CDR3 is TGCGCCAGCAGCTTGGTGGGACGGAGCGACGAGCAGTACTTC.

This clone showed up just once. The chain combines TRBV27 with TRBJ2-5; 7 bases are shared with TRBD1. Germline trimming cut 5 bases from V and 5 bases from J; bases unmatched to any gene: 5. The CDR3 is 13 amino acids. The V gene's germline CDR1 is MNHEY and CDR2 SMNVEV (reference sequence). CDR3: CASSHRGGETQYF. CDR3 nucleotides: TGTGCCAGCAGTCACAGGGGTGGGGAGACCCAGTACTTC.

The rearrangement links TRBV7-2 to TRBJ2-3, with TRBD2 matching 11 bases. This CDR3 is 14 amino acids long. The germline V gene encodes CDR1 SGHTA and CDR2 FQGNSA. Germline trimming cut 8 bases from V and 2 bases from J; bases unmatched to any gene: 3. For the CDR3, the DNA is TGTGCCAGCCAGGGACTAGCGGCCACAGATACGCAGTATTTT. Translated: CASQGLAATDTQYF.

The chain employs TRBV5-6 and TRBJ1-1; D uncertain. Trimming removed 1 base from V and 0 bases from J, with 13 bases in between. Germline V gives CDR1 SGHDT, CDR2 YYEEEE. This CDR3 is built from 16 residues. CDR3 nucleotide sequence: TGTGCCAGCAGCTTGAAGACTCCCGGCATGAACACTGAAGCTTTCTTT. It specifies CASSLKTPGMNTEAFF.

The chain employs TRBV9 and TRBJ1-1; TRBD1 might be the D (5 bases). CDR3 length: 14 amino acids. Deletions cut 0 bases from V and 6 bases from J, with 12 bases between. The germline CDR1 and CDR2 sequences are SGDLS and YYNGEE. CDR3 residues: CASSVVDTGAEAFF. CDR3 sequence (DNA): TGTGCCAGCAGCGTAGTAGATACGGGGGCTGAAGCTTTCTTT.

In this sample, this clone is medium-sized. The rearrangement links TRBV7-2 to TRBJ1-1, with D perhaps TRBD1 (5 bases). V was shortened by 4 bases and J by 0 bases, with 21 bases between the two germline ends. CDR1 is SGHTA and CDR2 is FQGNSA in the germline V gene. The CDR3 is made up of 18 amino acids. The CDR3 loop reads CASSSHIISGTLNTEAFF. CDR3 in DNA: TGTGCCAGCAGCTCCCACATTATCTCCGGGACCCTGAACACTGAAGCTTTCTTT.

The chain combines TRBV7-3 with TRBJ1-2, with 7 bases aligning to TRBD1. Trimming at V came to 5 bases and at J to 0 bases, leaving 6 bases not matched to a gene. The germline CDR1 and CDR2 sequences are SGHTA and FQGTGA. There are 15 residues in the CDR3. CDR3 in amino acids: CASSLGTAANYGYTF. For the CDR3, the DNA is TGTGCCAGCAGCCTTGGGACAGCAGCTAACTATGGCTACACCTTC.

This clone appeared a few times. The rearrangement links TRBV2 to TRBJ2-1; a possible D gene is TRBD1 (5 bases). From germline, CDR1 is SNHLY and CDR2 FYNNEI. This CDR3 spans 11 amino acids. Between the trimmed V and J ends, which lost 5 bases and 10 bases, there was a span of 9 bases. In DNA form, the CDR3 reads TGTGCCAGCAGTAGCTGGACAGAGCAGTTCTTC. It translates to CASSSWTEQFF. The full variable domain, its missing parts supplied by reference TRBV2 and TRBJ2-1, is EPEVTQTPSHQVTQMGQEVILRCVPISNHLYFYWYRQILGQKVEFLVSFYNNEISEKSEIFDDQFSVERPDGSNFTLKIRSTKLEDSAMYFCASSSWTEQFFGPGTRLTVL.

The rearrangement joins TRBV6-1 to TRBJ1-6, with TRBD1 as a possible D gene (6 bases). The germline V gene encodes CDR1 MNHNS and CDR2 SASEGT. CDR3 length: 16 residues. The ends were cut back, 2 bases at V and 1 base at J, with 9 bases in the middle. The CDR3 coding sequence is TGTGCCAGCAGTGAAATGGGGGCGTCCTATAATTCACCCCTCCACTTT. Amino acids: CASSEMGASYNSPLHF.

This chain joins TRBV15 and TRBJ2-3; D uncertain. The CDR3 runs to 16 residues. V lost 0 bases to trimming and J lost 4 bases, with 14 bases between them. Germline CDR1 and CDR2: LNHNV and YYDKDF (reference sequence). CDR3 nucleotides: TGTGCCACCAGCAGAGATAGGAGTACAAACCCAGATACGCAGTATTTT. Translation: CATSRDRSTNPDTQYF. The whole variable domain, filled in from reference TRBV15 and TRBJ2-3, reads DAMVIQNPRYQVTQFGKPVTLSCSQTLNHNVMYWYQQKSSQAPKLLFHYYDKDFNNEADTPDNFQSRRPNTSFCFLDIRSPGLGDTAMYLCATSRDRSTNPDTQYFGPGTRLTVL.

The rearrangement joins TRBV19 to TRBJ2-3; 12 bases are shared with TRBD2. CDR3 size: 14 residues. V was pared by 7 bases and J by 6 bases, with 5 bases of the junction left unmatched. Germline V gene lookup returns CDR1 LNHDA and CDR2 SQIVND (reference sequence). Written as DNA, the CDR3 is TGTGCCAGTACCCTCGGACTAGCGGGGGATACGCAGTATTTT. The encoded protein is CASTLGLAGDTQYF.

This chain links TRBV2 with TRBJ2-2; TRBD1 matches at 8 bases. V was pared by 6 bases and J by 0 bases, with 3 bases of the junction left unmatched. This CDR3 comprises 15 residues. Germline assignment: CDR1 SNHLY and CDR2 FYNNEI. This CDR3 is CASRGQGTNTGELFF. The CDR3 coding sequence is TGTGCCAGCAGAGGACAGGGCACGAACACCGGGGAGCTGTTTTTT.

This clone was picked up a small number of times. The J gene is TRBJ1-2, the V gene TRBV28; TRBD1 agrees at 7 bases. The length of the CDR3 is 15 residues. Germline assignment: CDR1 MDHEN and CDR2 SYDVKM. V was pared by 4 bases and J by 7 bases, with 12 bases of the junction left unmatched. CDR3 amino acids: CASSSPTGSFRGYTF. In nucleotides, the CDR3 is TGTGCCAGCAGTTCGCCGACAGGGTCATTTCGTGGCTACACCTTC.

The rearrangement links TRBV7-2 to TRBJ1-1; D gene ambiguous. With 2 bases removed from V and 5 bases from J, the gap between germline ends came to 6 bases. In germline, CDR1 is SGHTA, CDR2 FQGNSA. There are 12 residues in the CDR3. This chain's CDR3 is CASSLSWTEAFF. The CDR3, as DNA: TGTGCCAGCAGCTTATCATGGACTGAAGCTTTCTTT.

This clone has only a few counts. The chain carries TRBV27 and TRBJ2-1; 13 bases are shared with TRBD2. This CDR3 has 17 amino acids. Germline CDR1 MNHEY, CDR2 SMNVEV (reference sequence). Trimming removed 5 bases from V and 8 bases from J; junction bases left unmatched: 12. Here the CDR3 DNA reads TGTGCCAGCAGTCCCCCCCCGGGACTAGCGGGGAACCATGAGCAGTTCTTC. This encodes CASSPPPGLAGNHEQFF.

This clone was observed a handful of times. The genes are TRBV27 and TRBJ1-1; D not certain. Trimming removed 3 bases from V and 0 bases from J, with 11 bases in between. The germline V gene encodes CDR1 MNHEY and CDR2 SMNVEV (reference sequence). There are 15 residues in the CDR3. In DNA, the CDR3 is TGTGCCAGCAGTTTGGGGATGGCCATGAACACTGAAGCTTTCTTT. This translates into CASSLGMAMNTEAFF.

The chain uses TRBV7-8 and TRBJ2-1; D is possibly TRBD2 (5 bases). The CDR3 runs 14 residues. Germline V gives CDR1 SGHVS, CDR2 FQNEAQ. The V and J ends lost 0 bases and 15 bases respectively, with 18 bases between them. This CDR3 is CASSLAPTSTRLFF. The DNA of the CDR3 is TGTGCCAGCAGCTTAGCCCCTACTAGTACCCGGTTGTTCTTC.

This rearrangement joins TRBV11-2 to TRBJ2-3; 8 bases map to TRBD2. The CDR3 extends over 16 amino acids. CDR1 is SGHAT, CDR2 FQNNGV, per germline. With V trimmed by 1 base and J by 6 bases, 9 bases remained unmatched. CDR3: CASSLGLAGGRDTQYF. The CDR3 DNA follows: TGTGCCAGCAGCTTAGGCCTAGCGGGTGGTAGGGATACGCAGTATTTT.

This chain uses TRBV11-3 with TRBJ2-1, with D maybe TRBD2 (7 bases). Germline V gene sequence: CDR1 SGHNT, CDR2 YENEEA. Trimming took off 0 bases at V and 2 bases at J, with 8 bases between the two ends. This CDR3 has 15 residues. CDR3: CASSLEGGAYNEQFF. The CDR3 DNA sequence: TGTGCCAGCAGCTTAGAAGGGGGGGCCTACAATGAGCAGTTCTTC.

This chain connects TRBV2 to TRBJ2-3; D might be TRBD1 (5 bases). Germline lookup yields CDR1 SNHLY and CDR2 FYNNEI. The CDR3 covers 15 residues. Trimming left V 6 bases short and J 6 bases short, with 19 bases between. CDR3: CASSERIGVGDTQYF. The CDR3, as DNA: TGTGCCAGCAGCGAAAGGATAGGGGTGGGGGATACGCAGTATTTT.